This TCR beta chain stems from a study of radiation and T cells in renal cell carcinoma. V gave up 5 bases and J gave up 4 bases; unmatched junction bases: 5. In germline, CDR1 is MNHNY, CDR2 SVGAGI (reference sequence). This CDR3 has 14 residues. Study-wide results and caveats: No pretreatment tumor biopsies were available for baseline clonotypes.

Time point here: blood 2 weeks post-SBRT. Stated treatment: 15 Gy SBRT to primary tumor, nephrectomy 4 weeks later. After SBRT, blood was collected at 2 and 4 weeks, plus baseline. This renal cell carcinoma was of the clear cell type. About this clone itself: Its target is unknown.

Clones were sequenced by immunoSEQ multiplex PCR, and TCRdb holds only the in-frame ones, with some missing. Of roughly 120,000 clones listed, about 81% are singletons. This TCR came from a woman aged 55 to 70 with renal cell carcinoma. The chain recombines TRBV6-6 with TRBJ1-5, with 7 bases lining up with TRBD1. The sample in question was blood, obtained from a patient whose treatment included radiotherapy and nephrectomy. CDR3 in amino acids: CASSTGVGNQPQHF. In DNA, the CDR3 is TGTGCCAGCAGTACAGGGGTGGGGAATCAGCCCCAGCATTTT.